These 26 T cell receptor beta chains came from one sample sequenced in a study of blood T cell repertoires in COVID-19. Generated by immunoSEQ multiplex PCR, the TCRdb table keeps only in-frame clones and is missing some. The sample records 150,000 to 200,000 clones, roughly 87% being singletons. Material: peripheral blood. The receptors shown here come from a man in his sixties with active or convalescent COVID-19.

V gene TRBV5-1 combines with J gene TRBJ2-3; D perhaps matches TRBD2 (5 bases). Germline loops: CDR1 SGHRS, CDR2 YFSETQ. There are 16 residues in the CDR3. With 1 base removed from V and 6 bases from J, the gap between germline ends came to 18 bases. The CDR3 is CASSLKVLEGADTQYF. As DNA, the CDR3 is TGCGCCAGCAGCTTGAAAGTCCTCGAGGGTGCGGATACGCAGTATTTT.

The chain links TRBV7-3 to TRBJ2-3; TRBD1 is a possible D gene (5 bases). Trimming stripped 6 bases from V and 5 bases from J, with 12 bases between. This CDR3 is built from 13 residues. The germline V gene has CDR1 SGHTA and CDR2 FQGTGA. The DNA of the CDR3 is TGTGCCAGCAGTTCAGGGTTAGGAGATACGCAGTATTTT. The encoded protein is CASSSGLGDTQYF.

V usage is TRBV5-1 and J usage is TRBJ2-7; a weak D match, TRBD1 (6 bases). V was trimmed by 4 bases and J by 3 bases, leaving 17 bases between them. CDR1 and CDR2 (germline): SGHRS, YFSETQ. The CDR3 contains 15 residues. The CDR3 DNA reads TGCGCCAGCAGCACGCTGGACAGCGTAAGCTACGAGCAGTACTTC. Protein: CASSTLDSVSYEQYF.

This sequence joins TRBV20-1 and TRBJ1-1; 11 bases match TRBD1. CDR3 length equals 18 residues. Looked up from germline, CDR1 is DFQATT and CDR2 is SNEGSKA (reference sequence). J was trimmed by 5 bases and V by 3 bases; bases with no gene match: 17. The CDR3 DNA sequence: TGCAGTGCTAGTGGAAAGAAAGGACAGGGGGCGGGGAAGACTGAAGCTTTCTTT. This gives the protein CSASGKKGQGAGKTEAFF.

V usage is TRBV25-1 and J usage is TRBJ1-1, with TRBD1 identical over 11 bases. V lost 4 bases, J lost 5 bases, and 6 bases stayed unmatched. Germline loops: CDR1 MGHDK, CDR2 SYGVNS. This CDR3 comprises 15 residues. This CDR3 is CASSGADRGPTEAFF. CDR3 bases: TGTGCCAGCAGTGGGGCGGACAGGGGGCCGACTGAAGCTTTCTTT. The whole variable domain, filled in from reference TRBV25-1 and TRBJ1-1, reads EADIYQTPRYLVIGTGKKITLECSQTMGHDKMYWYQQDPGMELHLIHYSYGVNSTEKGDLSSESTVSRIRTEHFPLTLESARPSHTSQYLCASSGADRGPTEAFFGQGTRLTVV.

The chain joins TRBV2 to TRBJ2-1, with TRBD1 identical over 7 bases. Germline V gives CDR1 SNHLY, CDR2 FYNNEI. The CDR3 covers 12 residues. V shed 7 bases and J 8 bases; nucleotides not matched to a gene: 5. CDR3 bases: TGTGCCAGCACCGAAGGGGGCCATGAGCAGTTCTTC. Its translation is CASTEGGHEQFF.

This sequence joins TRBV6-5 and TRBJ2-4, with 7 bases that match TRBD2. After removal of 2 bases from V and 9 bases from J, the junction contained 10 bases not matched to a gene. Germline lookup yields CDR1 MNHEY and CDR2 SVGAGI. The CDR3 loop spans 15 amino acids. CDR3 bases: TGTGCCAGCAGTTACACGGCGGGGGAATATGGCATTCAGTACTTC. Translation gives CASSYTAGEYGIQYF.

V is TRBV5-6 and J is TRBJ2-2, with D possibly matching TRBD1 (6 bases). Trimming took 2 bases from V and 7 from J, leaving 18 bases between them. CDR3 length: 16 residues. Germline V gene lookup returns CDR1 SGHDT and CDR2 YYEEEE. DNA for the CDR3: TGTGCCAGCAGCTTCCCGGGACACGAATTGGTCGGGGAGCTGTTTTTT. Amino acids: CASSFPGHELVGELFF.

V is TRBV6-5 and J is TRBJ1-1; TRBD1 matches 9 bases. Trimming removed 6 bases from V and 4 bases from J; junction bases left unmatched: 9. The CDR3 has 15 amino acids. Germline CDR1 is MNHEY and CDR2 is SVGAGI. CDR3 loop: CASRTTGGGSTEAFF. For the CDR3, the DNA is TGTGCCAGCAGGACCACAGGGGGCGGGAGCACTGAAGCTTTCTTT.

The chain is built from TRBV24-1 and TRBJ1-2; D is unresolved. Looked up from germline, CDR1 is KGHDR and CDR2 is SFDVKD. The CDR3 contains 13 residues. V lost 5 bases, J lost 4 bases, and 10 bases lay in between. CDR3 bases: TGTGCCACCAGTGCCCGGGAATTCTATGGCTACACCTTC. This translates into CATSAREFYGYTF.

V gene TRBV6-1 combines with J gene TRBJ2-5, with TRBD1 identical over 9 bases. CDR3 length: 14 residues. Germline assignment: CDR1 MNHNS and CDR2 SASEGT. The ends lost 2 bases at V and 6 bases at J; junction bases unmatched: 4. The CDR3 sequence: CASSERGTGQTQYF. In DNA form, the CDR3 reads TGTGCCAGCAGTGAACGGGGGACAGGGCAGACCCAGTACTTC.

This CDR3 is CASSMTGGTIYNEQFF. CDR3 in DNA: TGTGCCAGCAGCATGACAGGAGGAACTATCTACAATGAGCAGTTCTTC. J is TRBJ2-1 and V is TRBV7-2; TRBD1 might be the D (6 bases). Germline CDR1 reads SGHTA; CDR2 reads FQGNSA. There are 16 residues in the CDR3. V lost 5 bases and J 3 bases, leaving 17 bases between the germline ends.

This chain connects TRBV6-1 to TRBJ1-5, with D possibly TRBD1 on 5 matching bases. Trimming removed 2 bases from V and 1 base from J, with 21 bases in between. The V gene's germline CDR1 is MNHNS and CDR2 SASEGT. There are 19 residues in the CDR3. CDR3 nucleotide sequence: TGTGCCAGCAGTGAACGGGCAGGGCGAGGAGTGGGCAGCAATCAGCCCCAGCATTTT. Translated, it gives CASSERAGRGVGSNQPQHF.

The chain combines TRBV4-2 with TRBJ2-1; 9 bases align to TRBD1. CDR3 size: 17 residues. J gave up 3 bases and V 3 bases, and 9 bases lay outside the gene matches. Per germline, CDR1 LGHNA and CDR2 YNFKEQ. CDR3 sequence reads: CASSQVEGQGGYNEQFF. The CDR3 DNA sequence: TGTGCCAGCAGCCAGGTCGAGGGACAGGGAGGCTACAATGAGCAGTTCTTC.

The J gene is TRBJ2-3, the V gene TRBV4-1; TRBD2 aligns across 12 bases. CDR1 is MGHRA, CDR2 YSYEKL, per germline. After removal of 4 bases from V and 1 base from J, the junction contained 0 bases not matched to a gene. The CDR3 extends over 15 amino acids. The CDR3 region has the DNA TGCGCCAGCAGCCGGACTAGCGGGGGCACAGATACGCAGTATTTT. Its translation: CASSRTSGGTDTQYF.

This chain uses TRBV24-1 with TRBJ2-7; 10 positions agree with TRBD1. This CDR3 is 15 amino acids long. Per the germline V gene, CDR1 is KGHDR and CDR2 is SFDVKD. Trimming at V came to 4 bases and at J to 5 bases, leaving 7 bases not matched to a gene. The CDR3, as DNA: TGTGCCACCAGTGACCCTGGGACAGGGGACAACGAGCAGTACTTC. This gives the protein CATSDPGTGDNEQYF.

CDR3 amino acids: CASSQGTGGGAQYF. The CDR3 DNA reads TGTGCCAGCAGCCAAGGTACAGGCGGGGGAGCGCAGTATTTT. The gene calls are TRBV3-1 (or the pseudogene TRBV3-2) and TRBJ2-3, with TRBD2 matching over 7 bases. Germline values: CDR1 LGHDT, CDR2 YNNKEL (reference sequence). V trimming: 1 base; J trimming: 10 bases; junction bases outside the gene matches: 8. The CDR3 has 14 amino acids.

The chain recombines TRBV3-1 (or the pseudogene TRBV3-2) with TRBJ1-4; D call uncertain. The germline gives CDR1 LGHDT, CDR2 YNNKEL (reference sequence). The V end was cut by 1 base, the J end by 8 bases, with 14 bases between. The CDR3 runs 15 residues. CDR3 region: CASSQGGGLYEKLFF. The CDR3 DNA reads TGTGCCAGCAGCCAAGGTGGAGGGTTGTACGAAAAACTGTTTTTT.

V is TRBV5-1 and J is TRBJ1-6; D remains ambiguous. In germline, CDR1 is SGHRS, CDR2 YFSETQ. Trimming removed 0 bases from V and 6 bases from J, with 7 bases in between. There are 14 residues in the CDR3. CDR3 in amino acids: CASSLGEGNSPLHF. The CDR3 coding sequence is TGCGCCAGCAGCTTGGGTGAGGGTAATTCACCCCTCCACTTT.

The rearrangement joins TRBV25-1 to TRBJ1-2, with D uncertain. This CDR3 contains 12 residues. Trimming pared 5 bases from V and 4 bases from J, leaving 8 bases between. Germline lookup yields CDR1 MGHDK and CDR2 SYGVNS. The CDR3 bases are TGTGCCAGCAGTAAACAGTTCTATGGCTACACCTTC. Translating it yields CASSKQFYGYTF.

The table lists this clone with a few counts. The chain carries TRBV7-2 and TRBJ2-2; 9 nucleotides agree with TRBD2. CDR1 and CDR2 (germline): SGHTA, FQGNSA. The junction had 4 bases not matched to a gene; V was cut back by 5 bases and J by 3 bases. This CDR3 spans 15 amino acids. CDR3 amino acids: CASSRTSAYTGELFF. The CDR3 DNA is TGTGCCAGCAGCCGGACTAGCGCATACACCGGGGAGCTGTTTTTT.

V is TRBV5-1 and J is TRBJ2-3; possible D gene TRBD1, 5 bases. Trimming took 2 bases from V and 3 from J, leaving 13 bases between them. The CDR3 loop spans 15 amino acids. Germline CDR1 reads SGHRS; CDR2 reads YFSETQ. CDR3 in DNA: TGCGCCAGCAGCTTACATGGGGCTCCGACAGATACGCAGTATTTT. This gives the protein CASSLHGAPTDTQYF.

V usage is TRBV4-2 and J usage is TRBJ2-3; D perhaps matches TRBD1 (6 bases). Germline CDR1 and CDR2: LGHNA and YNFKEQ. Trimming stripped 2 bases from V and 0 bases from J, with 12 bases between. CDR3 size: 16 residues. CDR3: CASSQSTGTSTDTQYF. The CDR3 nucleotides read TGTGCCAGCAGCCAATCGACAGGCACTAGCACAGATACGCAGTATTTT.

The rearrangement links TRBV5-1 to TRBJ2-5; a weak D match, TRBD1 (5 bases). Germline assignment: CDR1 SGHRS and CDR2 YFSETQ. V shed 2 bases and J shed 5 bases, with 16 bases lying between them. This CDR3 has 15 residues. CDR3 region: CASSFSYRQPETQYF. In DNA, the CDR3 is TGCGCCAGCAGCTTCTCATACCGACAGCCGGAGACCCAGTACTTC.

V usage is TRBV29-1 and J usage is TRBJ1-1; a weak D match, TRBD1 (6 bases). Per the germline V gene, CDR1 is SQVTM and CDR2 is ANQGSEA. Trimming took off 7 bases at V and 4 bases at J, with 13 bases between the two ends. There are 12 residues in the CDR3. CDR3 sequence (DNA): TGCAGCGGGTCACAGGGATTCACTGAAGCTTTCTTT. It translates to CSGSQGFTEAFF.

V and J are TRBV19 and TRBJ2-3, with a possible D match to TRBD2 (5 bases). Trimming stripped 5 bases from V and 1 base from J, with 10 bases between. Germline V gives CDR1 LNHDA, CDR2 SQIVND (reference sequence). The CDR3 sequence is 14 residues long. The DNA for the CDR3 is TGTGCCAGTAGTCATCGGACTCGCACAGATACGCAGTATTTT. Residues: CASSHRTRTDTQYF.